This TCR beta chain originates from a study of blood T cell repertoires in COVID-19. Authors' analysis steps: Nucleated cell number was recorded as an estimate derived from reference gene primer amplification. Profiled with immunoSEQ multiplex PCR; TCRdb holds only in-frame clones, not every one. That table is the source of V, J and clone size, and D and trimming were worked out from the DNA. The table records 62,000 or so clones, approximately 83% of them present only once. CDR3 length equals 14 residues. V was pared by 8 bases and J by 8 bases, with 9 bases of the junction left unmatched. Germline values: CDR1 SNHLY, CDR2 FYNNEI.

This clonotype was sampled from a woman between 55 and 75 years old with acute or convalescent COVID-19. Sample: peripheral blood. This chain connects TRBV2 to TRBJ1-6; 7 nucleotides line up with TRBD1. Here the CDR3 DNA reads TGTGCCAGCGCCCGACAGGGTGTTTATTCACCCCTCCACTTT. It yields the protein CASARQGVYSPLHF.